This T cell receptor beta chain emerged from a study of cytomegalovirus exposure and HLA in healthy donors. The V gene lost 10 bases and the J gene lost 2 bases, with 18 bases spanning the gap. The CDR3 runs to 14 residues. The germline V gene encodes CDR1 MDHEN and CDR2 SYDVKM. A multiplex PCR was run with 60 Vbeta primers and 13 Jbeta primers. Sequenced by immunoSEQ multiplex PCR; TCRdb stores in-frame clones only, minus some. The sample records approximately 190,000 clones, more than 60% being singletons. Regarding the study as a whole: The authors listed over 150 TCR beta chains as cytomegalovirus-associated. Earlier analysis looked at TCR beta V segments, and most were productive about 87% or about 30% of the time.

With regard to this clone: Its antigen is unidentified.

The specimen was PBMCs. The gene calls are TRBV28 and TRBJ2-7, with D maybe TRBD2 (5 bases). This clonotype was sampled from a young woman in good health and CMV-seropositive. The CDR3 bases are TGTGCCACTGGGGAAGGGAGATTTACCTACGAGCAGTACTTC. Translation: CATGEGRFTYEQYF.